These 13 T cell receptor beta chains were all obtained from the same sample, sequenced in a study of T cells in localized non-small cell lung cancer. Clones were read by immunoSEQ multiplex PCR, and TCRdb kept only the in-frame ones, dropping some. The repertoire holds about 3,700 clones, 20% to 25% seen once, with over 7% in the top ten. This material consisted of lung tumor tissue, taken before any cancer treatment. These receptors were collected from a woman aged 35 to 69 with stage I lung adenocarcinoma.

This chain links TRBV18 with TRBJ1-4; D perhaps matches TRBD1 (6 bases). V dropped 5 bases and J dropped 3 bases, with 10 bases sitting between them. The CDR3 spans 14 residues. Per germline, CDR1 KGHSH and CDR2 LQKENI. Written as DNA, the CDR3 is TGTGCCAGCTCATCGGGGGCAGCTAATGAAAAACTGTTTTTT. Translating it yields CASSSGAANEKLFF.

This clone was found a few times. V and J are TRBV10-1 and TRBJ1-3; D unresolved. V lost 2 bases and J lost 4, with 12 bases in between. The V gene's germline CDR1 is WNHNN and CDR2 SYGVQD (reference sequence). The CDR3 covers 15 residues. CDR3 residues: CASSEGQAIGNTIYF. CDR3 coding DNA: TGCGCCAGCAGTGAGGGTCAGGCGATCGGAAACACCATATATTTT.

A few counts support this clone. This chain's CDR3 is CASSYSIQGEGGYTF. CDR3 in DNA: TGTGCCAGCAGTTACTCGATACAGGGTGAAGGCGGCTACACCTTC. The chain has TRBV6-8 and TRBJ1-2, with a tentative D call TRBD1 (6 bases). The V gene's germline CDR1 is MNHGY and CDR2 SAAAGT. The ends were cut back, 0 bases at V and 8 bases at J, with 16 bases in the middle. The CDR3 is made up of 15 amino acids.

The chain employs TRBV29-1 and TRBJ2-7; a weak D match, TRBD2 (6 bases). Germline V gene lookup returns CDR1 SQVTM and CDR2 ANQGSEA. V lost 7 bases and J lost 5, with 15 bases in between. The CDR3 is 12 amino acids. CDR3 loop: CSAEEGLHEQYF. The CDR3 coding sequence is TGCAGCGCTGAGGAGGGCCTCCACGAGCAGTACTTC.

This chain uses TRBV5-1 with TRBJ1-3; D call uncertain. Trimming took off 0 bases at V and 0 bases at J, with 4 bases between the two ends. This CDR3 is built from 14 residues. Germline loops: CDR1 SGHRS, CDR2 YFSETQ. The CDR3 DNA is TGCGCCAGCAGCTTGGGGGGCTCTGGAAACACCATATATTTT. It codes for CASSLGGSGNTIYF.

This clone came up many times. This chain joins TRBV9 and TRBJ2-5, with D possibly being TRBD2 (6 bases). Between the trimmed V and J ends, which lost 9 bases and 3 bases, there was a span of 21 bases. Germline CDR1 reads SGDLS; CDR2 reads YYNGEE. This CDR3 has 15 amino acids. The CDR3 here is CAIDLRGEVEETQYF. CDR3 coding DNA: TGTGCCATCGATCTACGCGGGGAAGTAGAAGAGACCCAGTACTTC.

The chain links TRBV19 to TRBJ1-2; no clear D gene. V shed 2 bases and J shed 8 bases, with 15 bases lying between them. CDR3 length: 14 amino acids. CDR1 is LNHDA, CDR2 SQIVND, per germline (reference sequence). CDR3 sequence reads: CASSIRAPRGGYTF. The CDR3 DNA reads TGTGCCAGTAGTATAAGAGCGCCCCGAGGGGGCTACACCTTC.

The rearrangement joins TRBV18 to TRBJ2-7; 11 bases align to TRBD2. The J segment lost 4 bases and the V segment lost 2 bases, leaving 10 bases of the junction unmatched. The germline gives CDR1 KGHSH, CDR2 LQKENI. The CDR3 loop spans 17 amino acids. CDR3 residues: CASSPGTSGSIMYEQYF. Here the CDR3 DNA reads TGTGCCAGCTCACCAGGTACTAGCGGGAGTATTATGTACGAGCAGTACTTC.

In this sample, this clone turned up a few times. The CDR3 loop is CASSLESSDQETQYF. The CDR3 region has the DNA TGTGCCAGCAGCTTGGAGTCTAGCGACCAAGAGACCCAGTACTTC. The genes are TRBV11-3 and TRBJ2-5, with a tentative D call TRBD2 (6 bases). The germline V and J ends were trimmed by 3 bases and 0 bases, with 11 bases remaining between them. The CDR3 is made up of 15 amino acids. The germline gives CDR1 SGHNT, CDR2 YENEEA.

The J gene is TRBJ2-1, the V gene TRBV19; 9 nucleotides line up with TRBD2. Germline assignment: CDR1 LNHDA and CDR2 SQIVND (reference sequence). Trimming took 4 bases from V and 6 from J; bases not matched to a gene: 7. CDR3 length: 15 residues. CDR3 sequence (DNA): TGTGCCAGTAGTAAGGGTAGCGGGAGTCGCAATGAGCAGTTCTTC. It specifies CASSKGSGSRNEQFF.

V is TRBV12-5 and J is TRBJ2-7, with 9 nucleotides matching TRBD2. The junction had 8 bases not matched to a gene; V was cut back by 5 bases and J by 3 bases. Germline assignment: CDR1 LGHNT and CDR2 FRNRAP. The CDR3 has 15 amino acids. In DNA form, the CDR3 reads TGTGCTAGTGGTCGGTTGGGCGGGGGGGTCTACGAGCAGTACTTC. It translates to CASGRLGGGVYEQYF.

The rearrangement uses TRBV19 and TRBJ2-1; 10 bases map to TRBD2. The germline gives CDR1 LNHDA, CDR2 SQIVND (reference sequence). Unmatched junction bases numbered 12, after V lost 0 bases and J lost 1 base. This CDR3 comprises 20 residues. This CDR3 is CASSIDYPGSSGRSYNEQFF. In DNA form, the CDR3 reads TGTGCCAGTAGTATAGATTATCCGGGGAGTAGCGGGAGGTCCTACAATGAGCAGTTCTTC.

This clone occurred a few times. The chain links TRBV15 to TRBJ1-1; D gene unclear. Germline V lookup: CDR1 LNHNV, CDR2 YYDKDF (reference sequence). V was trimmed by 3 bases and J by 0 bases, leaving 8 bases between them. The CDR3 sequence is 14 residues long. Here the CDR3 reads CATSRSGLNTEAFF. DNA for the CDR3: TGTGCCACCAGCAGGTCGGGGTTGAACACTGAAGCTTTCTTT.